Listed below are T cell receptor beta chains from one sample, sequenced in a study of shared T cell receptors in the human thymus. Only in-frame clones appear in the TCRdb table, and some are missing; sequencing was by immunoSEQ multiplex PCR. The data show 600,000 or so clones, 80% to 90% seen once. This same sample was also part of a study on human thymus T cells.

Sequencing was done on a sample of thymocytes. The receptors originated from a boy under three years old with a congenital heart defect. Both conserved end residues are part of each CDR3. Each record gives: CDR3 protein, CDR3 DNA, D gene, J gene, V gene, clone size, CDR3 length. The D gene is left open where the match is weak. Expanded clones are given a class, and other clones once, few, many or no size at all.

CDR3 protein: CAISKDRVRGGNQPQHF; CDR3 DNA: TGTGCCATCAGCAAGGACAGGGTAAGGGGGGGCAATCAGCCCCAGCATTTT; D gene: TRBD1; J gene: TRBJ1-5; V gene: TRBV10-3; clone size: NA; CDR3 length: 17
CDR3 protein: CASSADTTYQPQHF; CDR3 DNA: TGCGCCAGCAGTGCGGACACGACTTATCAGCCCCAGCATTTT; D gene: NA; J gene: TRBJ1-5; V gene: TRBV10-1; clone size: once; CDR3 length: 14
CDR3 protein: CASSSGGPGQGLGEQYF; CDR3 DNA: TGTGCCAGCAGTTCGGGAGGCCCGGGACAGGGCTTGGGGGAGCAGTACTTC; D gene: TRBD1; J gene: TRBJ2-7; V gene: TRBV28; clone size: NA; CDR3 length: 17
CDR3 protein: CASSPPDRGRKTQYF; CDR3 DNA: TGTGCCAGCAGTCCCCCGGACAGGGGGAGGAAGACCCAGTACTTC; D gene: TRBD1; J gene: TRBJ2-5; V gene: TRBV28; clone size: once; CDR3 length: 15
CDR3 protein: CASSLIRGESYEQYF; CDR3 DNA: TGTGCCAGCAGCCTCATCAGGGGGGAGTCCTACGAGCAGTACTTC; D gene: NA; J gene: TRBJ2-7; V gene: TRBV5-6; clone size: NA; CDR3 length: 15
CDR3 protein: CASGTGATNEKLFF; CDR3 DNA: TGTGCTAGTGGTACAGGGGCAACTAATGAAAAACTGTTTTTT; D gene: TRBD1; J gene: TRBJ1-4; V gene: TRBV12-5; clone size: NA; CDR3 length: 14
CDR3 protein: CASSDFRRADTEAFF; CDR3 DNA: TGTGCCAGCAGTGACTTCAGGAGGGCTGACACTGAAGCTTTCTTT; D gene: NA; J gene: TRBJ1-1; V gene: TRBV25-1; clone size: NA; CDR3 length: 15
CDR3 protein: CASSLDGNYSNQPQHF; CDR3 DNA: TGTGCCAGCAGCTTGGATGGAAACTATAGCAATCAGCCCCAGCATTTT; D gene: NA; J gene: TRBJ1-5; V gene: TRBV5-8; clone size: NA; CDR3 length: 16
CDR3 protein: CASRLAPVIPGQINQPQHF; CDR3 DNA: TGTGCAAGTCGCTTAGCCCCGGTAATTCCCGGACAGATAAATCAGCCCCAGCATTTT; D gene: NA; J gene: TRBJ1-5; V gene: TRBV12-2; clone size: NA; CDR3 length: 19
CDR3 protein: CASSPRTGRSEQFF; CDR3 DNA: TGTGCCAGCAGCCCCAGGACAGGGAGGTCCGAGCAGTTCTTC; D gene: TRBD1; J gene: TRBJ2-1; V gene: TRBV5-4; clone size: NA; CDR3 length: 14
CDR3 protein: CASSPIQAEAFF; CDR3 DNA: TGTGCCAGCTCACCAATCCAGGCTGAAGCTTTCTTT; D gene: NA; J gene: TRBJ1-1; V gene: TRBV18; clone size: NA; CDR3 length: 12
CDR3 protein: CASSLEGRAKETQYF; CDR3 DNA: TGTGCCAGCAGCTTAGAAGGGAGGGCCAAGGAGACCCAGTACTTC; D gene: TRBD2; J gene: TRBJ2-5; V gene: TRBV7-6; clone size: once; CDR3 length: 15
CDR3 protein: CSAHDRGGEQYF; CDR3 DNA: TGCAGCGCCCATGACAGGGGTGGGGAGCAGTACTTC; D gene: TRBD1; J gene: TRBJ2-7; V gene: TRBV29-1; clone size: NA; CDR3 length: 12
CDR3 protein: CASSLAGGINQPQHF; CDR3 DNA: TGTGCCAGCAGCTTAGCGGGGGGCATCAATCAGCCCCAGCATTTT; D gene: NA; J gene: TRBJ1-5; V gene: TRBV11-2; clone size: NA; CDR3 length: 15
CDR3 protein: CASSFGGSGNTIYF; CDR3 DNA: TGTGCCAGCAGTTTCGGCGGATCCGGAAACACCATATATTTT; D gene: NA; J gene: TRBJ1-3; V gene: TRBV28; clone size: NA; CDR3 length: 14
CDR3 protein: CASSADRVVGGELFF; CDR3 DNA: TGTGCCAGCAGCGCCGACAGGGTCGTGGGCGGGGAGCTGTTTTTT; D gene: TRBD1; J gene: TRBJ2-2; V gene: TRBV9; clone size: few; CDR3 length: 15
CDR3 protein: CASSLEVGETSGVVEQYF; CDR3 DNA: TGTGCCAGCAGCTTGGAGGTTGGGGAAACTAGCGGGGTCGTAGAGCAGTACTTC; D gene: TRBD2; J gene: TRBJ2-7; V gene: TRBV5-4; clone size: NA; CDR3 length: 18
CDR3 protein: CASSLASRDREETQYF; CDR3 DNA: TGCGCCAGCAGCTTGGCTTCTCGGGACAGGGAAGAGACCCAGTACTTC; D gene: TRBD1; J gene: TRBJ2-5; V gene: TRBV5-1; clone size: once; CDR3 length: 16
CDR3 protein: CASSPGLAGGAHEQFF; CDR3 DNA: TGCGCCAGCAGCCCGGGACTAGCGGGAGGTGCCCATGAGCAGTTCTTC; D gene: TRBD2; J gene: TRBJ2-1; V gene: TRBV4-1; clone size: NA; CDR3 length: 16
CDR3 protein: CASSYRLGLPYEQYF; CDR3 DNA: TGTGCCAGCAGTTATAGGTTGGGACTCCCCTACGAGCAGTACTTC; D gene: NA; J gene: TRBJ2-7; V gene: TRBV6-8; clone size: NA; CDR3 length: 15
CDR3 protein: CASSESIKGTREAFF; CDR3 DNA: TGCGCCAGCAGTGAGTCGATTAAAGGGACAAGAGAAGCTTTCTTT; D gene: NA; J gene: TRBJ1-1; V gene: TRBV10-2; clone size: NA; CDR3 length: 15
CDR3 protein: CASSQGDRVSTDTQYF; CDR3 DNA: TGCGCCAGCAGCCAGGGGGACCGAGTTTCTACAGATACGCAGTATTTT; D gene: TRBD1; J gene: TRBJ2-3; V gene: TRBV5-1; clone size: few; CDR3 length: 16
CDR3 protein: CSVGRGGRANNEQFF; CDR3 DNA: TGCAGCGTTGGGCGGGGCGGGAGGGCCAACAATGAGCAGTTCTTC; D gene: TRBD2; J gene: TRBJ2-1; V gene: TRBV29-1; clone size: NA; CDR3 length: 15
CDR3 protein: CAIGEGVNTEAFF; CDR3 DNA: TGTGCCATTGGGGAAGGGGTAAACACTGAAGCTTTCTTT; D gene: NA; J gene: TRBJ1-1; V gene: TRBV6-5; clone size: NA; CDR3 length: 13
CDR3 protein: CASSLGAGTSRFF; CDR3 DNA: TGCGCCAGCAGCTTGGGTGCGGGGACGAGCCGGTTCTTC; D gene: NA; J gene: TRBJ2-1; V gene: TRBV5-1; clone size: NA; CDR3 length: 13
CDR3 protein: CASSTWTSDYEQYF; CDR3 DNA: TGTGCCAGCAGTACTTGGACTAGCGACTACGAGCAGTACTTC; D gene: TRBD2; J gene: TRBJ2-7; V gene: TRBV28; clone size: once; CDR3 length: 14
CDR3 protein: CASKLSGTGLLSGNTIYF; CDR3 DNA: TGTGCCAGTAAACTATCCGGGACAGGGCTCCTCTCTGGAAACACCATATATTTT; D gene: TRBD1; J gene: TRBJ1-3; V gene: TRBV19; clone size: once; CDR3 length: 18
CDR3 protein: CASSEGAGSMNTEAFF; CDR3 DNA: TGTGCCAGCAGTGAAGGGGCAGGATCCATGAACACTGAAGCTTTCTTT; D gene: NA; J gene: TRBJ1-1; V gene: TRBV6-1; clone size: NA; CDR3 length: 16
CDR3 protein: CASSQQGADTQYF; CDR3 DNA: TGTGCCAGCAGCCAACAGGGGGCAGATACGCAGTATTTT; D gene: TRBD1; J gene: TRBJ2-3; V gene: TRBV4-2; clone size: NA; CDR3 length: 13
CDR3 protein: CASRGGFVYEQYF; CDR3 DNA: TGTGCCAGCCGAGGGGGTTTTGTCTACGAGCAGTACTTC; D gene: NA; J gene: TRBJ2-7; V gene: TRBV6-5; clone size: NA; CDR3 length: 13
CDR3 protein: CASVFLRGPYTEAFF; CDR3 DNA: TGTGCCAGCGTGTTCCTGCGGGGGCCTTACACTGAAGCTTTCTTT; D gene: NA; J gene: TRBJ1-1; V gene: TRBV6-5; clone size: NA; CDR3 length: 15
CDR3 protein: CSADRNSPLHF; CDR3 DNA: TGCAGTGCTGACAGAAATTCCCCCCTCCACTTT; D gene: NA; J gene: TRBJ1-6; V gene: TRBV20-1; clone size: NA; CDR3 length: 11
CDR3 protein: CASSLELAGEETQYF; CDR3 DNA: TGTGCCAGCAGCTTAGAACTAGCGGGGGAAGAGACCCAGTACTTC; D gene: TRBD2; J gene: TRBJ2-5; V gene: TRBV7-9; clone size: NA; CDR3 length: 15
CDR3 protein: CASSVGGTSGSGEQFF; CDR3 DNA: TGTGCCAGCAGCGTAGGAGGGACTAGCGGGAGTGGCGAGCAGTTCTTC; D gene: TRBD2; J gene: TRBJ2-1; V gene: TRBV9; clone size: NA; CDR3 length: 16
CDR3 protein: CATSGGGGEQYF; CDR3 DNA: TGTGCCACCTCGGGCGGGGGTGGCGAGCAGTACTTC; D gene: TRBD2; J gene: TRBJ2-7; V gene: TRBV2; clone size: few; CDR3 length: 12
CDR3 protein: CASSKEPPDRGDGYTF; CDR3 DNA: TGTGCCAGCAGCAAAGAACCCCCCGACAGGGGCGATGGCTACACCTTC; D gene: NA; J gene: TRBJ1-2; V gene: TRBV21-1; clone size: NA; CDR3 length: 16
CDR3 protein: CASSQDSSGTSSYEQYF; CDR3 DNA: TGTGCCAGCAGCCAAGATTCGAGCGGGACCAGCTCCTACGAGCAGTACTTC; D gene: TRBD2; J gene: TRBJ2-7; V gene: TRBV14; clone size: NA; CDR3 length: 17
CDR3 protein: CASSETGDQKVGTEAFF; CDR3 DNA: TGTGCCAGCAGTGAAACAGGGGACCAAAAGGTAGGCACTGAAGCTTTCTTT; D gene: TRBD1; J gene: TRBJ1-1; V gene: TRBV2; clone size: NA; CDR3 length: 17
CDR3 protein: CASSLWAGVFYNSPLHF; CDR3 DNA: TGTGCCAGCAGTTTGTGGGCAGGGGTATTTTATAATTCACCCCTCCACTTT; D gene: NA; J gene: TRBJ1-6; V gene: TRBV28; clone size: few; CDR3 length: 17
CDR3 protein: CASSSGGGTEAFF; CDR3 DNA: TGTGCCAGCAGTTCGGGGGGAGGCACTGAAGCTTTCTTT; D gene: NA; J gene: TRBJ1-1; V gene: TRBV28; clone size: NA; CDR3 length: 13
CDR3 protein: CASSLGQARNTEAFF; CDR3 DNA: TGTGCCAGCAGCTTAGGACAGGCCCGGAACACTGAAGCTTTCTTT; D gene: NA; J gene: TRBJ1-1; V gene: TRBV7-2; clone size: NA; CDR3 length: 15
CDR3 protein: CASTDRGRAFF; CDR3 DNA: TGTGCCAGCACCGATCGGGGAAGAGCTTTCTTT; D gene: NA; J gene: TRBJ1-1; V gene: TRBV6-5; clone size: NA; CDR3 length: 11
CDR3 protein: CASSSGATPASGSIDTQYF; CDR3 DNA: TGTGCCAGCAGCTCCGGAGCCACCCCCGCTAGCGGGTCGATAGATACGCAGTATTTT; D gene: TRBD2; J gene: TRBJ2-3; V gene: TRBV9; clone size: NA; CDR3 length: 19
CDR3 protein: CASSYSPGQSIHTIYF; CDR3 DNA: TGTGCCAGCAGTTACTCCCCGGGACAATCCATCCACACCATATATTTT; D gene: NA; J gene: TRBJ1-3; V gene: TRBV6-6; clone size: NA; CDR3 length: 16